The source of this T cell receptor (beta chain) is a study of response to subunit inactivated influenza vaccine. This CDR3 contains 17 residues. With 5 bases clipped from V and 7 bases from J, the junction kept 12 bases outside the gene matches. Germline assignment: CDR1 SEHNR and CDR2 FQNEAQ (reference sequence). TCRdb analysed the RT-PCR reads with MiXCR anew, one entry per CDR3 protein. Of about 570,000 distinct CDR3 sequences listed, about 11% are singletons. In addition, the sample was reused for a study of T cells expressing NK-cell markers. From that paper: It was by 5'RACE template switching with UMIs that TCR beta cDNA was made.

The chain couples TRBV7-9 to TRBJ2-1; 12 bases are shared with TRBD2. The material was PBMCs from blood, obtained on the day of vaccination. The sequence was obtained from a middle-aged man who received an inactivated influenza vaccine. CDR3 bases: TGTGCCAGCAGCCCCCGGTTAAATCTAGCGGGGGGGAATGAGCAGTTCTTC. Protein sequence: CASSPRLNLAGGNEQFF.